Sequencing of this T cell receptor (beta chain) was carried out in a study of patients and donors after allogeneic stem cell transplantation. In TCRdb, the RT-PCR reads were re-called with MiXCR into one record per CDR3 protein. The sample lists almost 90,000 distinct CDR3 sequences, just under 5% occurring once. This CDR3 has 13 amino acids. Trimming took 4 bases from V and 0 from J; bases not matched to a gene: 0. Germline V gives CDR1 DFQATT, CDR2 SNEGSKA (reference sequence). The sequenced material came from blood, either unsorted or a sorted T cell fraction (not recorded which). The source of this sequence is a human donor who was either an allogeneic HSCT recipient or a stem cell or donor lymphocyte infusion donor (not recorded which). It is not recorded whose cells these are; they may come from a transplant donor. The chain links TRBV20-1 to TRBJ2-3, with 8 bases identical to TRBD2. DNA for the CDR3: TGCAGTGCTACTAGCGGGAGCACAGATACGCAGTATTTT. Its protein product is CSATSGSTDTQYF.